Listed below are T cell receptor beta chains from one sample, sequenced in a study of Ad26.COV2.S vaccination and SARS-CoV-2 variants. Here immunoSEQ multiplex PCR was the method, and the copy in TCRdb shows in-frame clones only, minus some. Among hundreds of thousands of clones listed, 86% were seen once. This specimen was peripheral blood, taken in a trial of Ad26.COV2.S vaccine versus placebo. The receptors shown here come from a person aged 18-65 years who received the Ad26.COV2.S COVID-19 vaccine or a placebo. CDR3s include the opening cysteine and the closing phenylalanine or tryptophan. Each record gives: V gene, J gene, D gene, clone size, CDR3 DNA, CDR3 protein. D genes are given only for firm matches. A clone size is listed for some rows: how often the clone was seen (once, few, many), or a class if it is expanded.

>TRBV12-3/TRBV12-4|TRBJ1-1|NA|once
TGTGCCAGCAGTTTTGGGGTCAGGGCTGAAGCTTTCTTT
CASSFGVRAEAFF
>TRBV11-2|TRBJ2-2|TRBD1|few
TGTGCCAGCAGGTACAGGGGCCGCCGGAACACCGGGGAGCTGTTTTTT
CASRYRGRRNTGELFF
>TRBV27|TRBJ2-7|NA|NA
TGTGCCAGCAGTTTATGGGACACGAGCTCCTACGAGCAGTACTTC
CASSLWDTSSYEQYF
>TRBV5-1|TRBJ2-6|NA|NA
TGCGCCAGCGAACTGGGACGGGGAAGCTCTGGGGCCAACGTCCTGACTTTC
CASELGRGSSGANVLTF
>TRBV28|TRBJ1-4|TRBD1|NA
TGTGCCAGCAGTACAACGACAGGGACTGGTCGAAAACTGTTTTTT
CASSTTTGTGRKLFF
>TRBV19|TRBJ1-5|NA|NA
TGTGCCAGTCGGAGGAGGGGGGAGAGCAATCAGCCCCAGCATTTT
CASRRRGESNQPQHF
>TRBV27|TRBJ2-5|TRBD2|NA
TGTGCCAGCAGTTTTGCCCCTGGACTAGCGGGAGAGACCCAGTACTTC
CASSFAPGLAGETQYF
>TRBV7-8|TRBJ1-5|NA|NA
TGTGCCAGCAGCTTAGGGCGATATCAGCCCCAGCATTTT
CASSLGRYQPQHF
>TRBV27|TRBJ2-7|NA|NA
TGTGCCAGCAGTTTGTCCTCCGAGGGCACGTACGAGCAGTACTTC
CASSLSSEGTYEQYF
>TRBV28|TRBJ1-5|NA|NA
TGTGCCAGCAGTTTTGGGGGGTTACTCAATAGCAATCAGCCCCAGCATTTT
CASSFGGLLNSNQPQHF
>TRBV5-4|TRBJ2-7|TRBD2|few
TGTGCCAGCAGGGCCGGGACTAGCGTTTCCTACGAGCAGTACTTC
CASRAGTSVSYEQYF
>TRBV11-2|TRBJ1-1|NA|NA
TGTGCCAGCAGCTTAGCCGGGCAGCCGAATACTGAAGCTTTCTTT
CASSLAGQPNTEAFF
>TRBV5-1|TRBJ2-6|NA|NA
TGCGCCAGCAGCTTGGATCGGGGGGCTCATTCTGGGGCCAACGTCCTGACTTTC
CASSLDRGAHSGANVLTF
>TRBV5-1|TRBJ2-7|NA|NA
TGCGCCAGCAGCTTGGGAGGCTACGAGCAGTACTTC
CASSLGGYEQYF
>TRBV29-1|TRBJ1-5|TRBD1|NA
TGCAGCGTCTCCCTGGGGGGGACAGGGTCCCAGCATTTT
CSVSLGGTGSQHF
>TRBV15|TRBJ2-7|NA|NA
TGTGCCCGTATTGACACAGCTCCCTACGAGCAGTACTTC
CARIDTAPYEQYF
>TRBV28|TRBJ1-2|NA|few
TGTGCCAGCAGTTCTGGGACGGTGCGGTTCGGTGGCTACACCTTC
CASSSGTVRFGGYTF
>TRBV20-1|TRBJ2-7|NA|once
TGCAGTGCTAATGAGGGGGTGACCTACGAGCAGTACTTC
CSANEGVTYEQYF
>TRBV18|TRBJ1-2|TRBD1|NA
TGTGCCAGCTCTCCTGGACAGGGGACGAATGGCTACACCTTC
CASSPGQGTNGYTF
>TRBV7-8|TRBJ2-7|NA|NA
TGTGCCAGCAGCTTATATGGAGGGGACTCCTACGAGCAGTACTTC
CASSLYGGDSYEQYF
>TRBV5-1|TRBJ2-5|TRBD2|NA
TGCGCCAGCAGCTTGGGACTAGCGGCGTACCAAGAGACCCAGTACTTC
CASSLGLAAYQETQYF
>TRBV28|TRBJ1-2|NA|few
TGTGCCAGTCACGGGAGGACAGAGGCTAGATCTCATGGCTACACCTTC
CASHGRTEARSHGYTF
>TRBV6-4|TRBJ1-5|NA|NA
TGTGCCAGCAACGAGGTTTATAGCAATCAGCCCCAGCATTTT
CASNEVYSNQPQHF
>TRBV21-1|TRBJ1-6|NA|NA
TGTGCCAGCAGCAAAGACCGGAGCTCCTATAATTCACCCCTCCACTTT
CASSKDRSSYNSPLHF
>TRBV27|TRBJ2-2|TRBD1|few
TGTGCCAGCAGTTTAAATGTCCGGACAGGGGGAACCGGGGAGCTGTTTTTT
CASSLNVRTGGTGELFF